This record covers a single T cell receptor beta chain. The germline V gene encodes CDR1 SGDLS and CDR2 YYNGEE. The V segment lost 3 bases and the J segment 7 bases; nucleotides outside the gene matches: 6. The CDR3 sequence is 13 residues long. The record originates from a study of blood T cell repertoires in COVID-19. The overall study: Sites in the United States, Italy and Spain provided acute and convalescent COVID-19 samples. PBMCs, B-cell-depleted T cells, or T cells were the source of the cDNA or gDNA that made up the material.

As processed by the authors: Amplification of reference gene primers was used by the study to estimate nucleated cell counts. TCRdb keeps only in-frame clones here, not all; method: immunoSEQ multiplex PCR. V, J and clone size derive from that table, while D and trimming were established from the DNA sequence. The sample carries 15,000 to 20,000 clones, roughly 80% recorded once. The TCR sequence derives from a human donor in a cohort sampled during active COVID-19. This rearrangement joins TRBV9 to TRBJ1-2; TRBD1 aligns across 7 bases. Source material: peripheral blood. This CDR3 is CASSARGQRGYTF. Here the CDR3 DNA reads TGTGCCAGCAGCGCCCGGGGACAGCGTGGCTACACCTTC.